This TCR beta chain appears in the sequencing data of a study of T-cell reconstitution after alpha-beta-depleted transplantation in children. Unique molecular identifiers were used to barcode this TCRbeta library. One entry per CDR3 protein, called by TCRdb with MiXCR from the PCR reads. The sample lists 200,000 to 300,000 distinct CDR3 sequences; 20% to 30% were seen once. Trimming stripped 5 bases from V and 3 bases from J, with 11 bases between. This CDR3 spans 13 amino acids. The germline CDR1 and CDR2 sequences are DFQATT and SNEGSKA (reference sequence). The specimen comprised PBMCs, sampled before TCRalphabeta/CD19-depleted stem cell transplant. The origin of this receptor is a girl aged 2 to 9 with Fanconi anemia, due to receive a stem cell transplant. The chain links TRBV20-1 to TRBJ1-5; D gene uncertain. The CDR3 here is CSAQRAVNQPQHF. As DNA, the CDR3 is TGCAGTGCTCAGAGGGCGGTCAATCAGCCCCAGCATTTT.